Sequencing of this T cell receptor (beta chain) was carried out in a study of response to subunit inactivated influenza vaccine. Study-level results: With each seasonal influenza vaccination, the authors suggested, few new T cells are recruited.

Points on this clonotype: Its cognate antigen is unknown.

TCRdb fed the RT-PCR reads into MiXCR, producing one record per CDR3 protein. The sample has around 850,000 distinct CDR3 sequences, about 18% seen once; the top ten hold roughly a tenth. Germline lookup yields CDR1 DFQATT and CDR2 SNEGSKA (reference sequence). V lost 4 bases and J lost 5, with 18 bases in between. This CDR3 region has 14 residues. The TCR comes from a man aged 45 to 65 who received an inactivated influenza vaccine. The chain combines TRBV20-1 with TRBJ2-7, with D perhaps matching TRBD1 or TRBD2 (7 bases each). Material: PBMCs from blood, obtained 4 to 6 days after vaccination. DNA for the CDR3: TGCAGTGCTACCAGGGGGAGGGCCAGTAACGAGCAGTACTTC. Translating it yields CSATRGRASNEQYF.